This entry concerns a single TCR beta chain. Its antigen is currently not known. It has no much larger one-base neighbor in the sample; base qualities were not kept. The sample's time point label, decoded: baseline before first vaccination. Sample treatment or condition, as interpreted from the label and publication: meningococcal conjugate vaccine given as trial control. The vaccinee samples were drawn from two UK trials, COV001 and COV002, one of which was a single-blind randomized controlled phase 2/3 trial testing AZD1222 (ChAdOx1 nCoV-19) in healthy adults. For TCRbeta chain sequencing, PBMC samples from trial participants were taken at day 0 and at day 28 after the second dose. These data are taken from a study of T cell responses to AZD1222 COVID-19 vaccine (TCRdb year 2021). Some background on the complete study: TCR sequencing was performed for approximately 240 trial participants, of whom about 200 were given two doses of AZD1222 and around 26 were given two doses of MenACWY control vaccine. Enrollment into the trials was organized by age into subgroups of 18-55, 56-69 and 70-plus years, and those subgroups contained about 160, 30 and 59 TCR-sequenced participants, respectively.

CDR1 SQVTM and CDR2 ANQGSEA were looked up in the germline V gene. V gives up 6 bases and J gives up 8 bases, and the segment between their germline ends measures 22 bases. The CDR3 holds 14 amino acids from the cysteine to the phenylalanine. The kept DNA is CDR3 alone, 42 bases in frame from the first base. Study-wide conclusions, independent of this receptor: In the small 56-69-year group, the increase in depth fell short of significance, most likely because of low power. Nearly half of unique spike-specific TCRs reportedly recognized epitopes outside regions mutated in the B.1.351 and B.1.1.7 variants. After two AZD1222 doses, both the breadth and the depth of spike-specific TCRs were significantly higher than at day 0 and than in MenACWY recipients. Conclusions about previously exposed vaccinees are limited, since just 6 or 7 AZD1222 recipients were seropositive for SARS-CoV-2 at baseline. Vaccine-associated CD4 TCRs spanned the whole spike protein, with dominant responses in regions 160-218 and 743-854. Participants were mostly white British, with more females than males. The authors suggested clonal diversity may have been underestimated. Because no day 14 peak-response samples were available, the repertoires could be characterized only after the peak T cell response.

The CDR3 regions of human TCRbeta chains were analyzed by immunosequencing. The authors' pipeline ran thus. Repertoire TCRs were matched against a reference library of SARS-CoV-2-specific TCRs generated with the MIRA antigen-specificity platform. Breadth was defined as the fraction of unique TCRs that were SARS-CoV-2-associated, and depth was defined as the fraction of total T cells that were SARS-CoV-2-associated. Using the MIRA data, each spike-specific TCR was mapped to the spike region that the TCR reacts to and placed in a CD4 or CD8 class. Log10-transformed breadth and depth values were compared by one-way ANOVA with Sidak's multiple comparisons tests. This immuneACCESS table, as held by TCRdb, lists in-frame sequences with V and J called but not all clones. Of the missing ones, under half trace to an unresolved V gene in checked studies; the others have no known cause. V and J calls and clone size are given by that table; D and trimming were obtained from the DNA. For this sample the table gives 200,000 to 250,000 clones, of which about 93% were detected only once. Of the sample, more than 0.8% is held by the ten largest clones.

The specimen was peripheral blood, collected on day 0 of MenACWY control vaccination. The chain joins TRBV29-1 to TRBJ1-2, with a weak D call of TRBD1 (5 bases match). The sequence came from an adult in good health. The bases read TGCAGCGTCGCAAGCTTAGGAGGGGCGCTGGGCTACACCTTC. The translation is CSVASLGGALGYTF.